This T cell receptor beta chain derives from a study of CD8 T cells in ankylosing spondylitis. Points on this clonotype: Its antigen remains unknown.

V lost 0 bases and J 2 bases, leaving 10 bases between the germline ends. The CDR3 contains 16 residues. Germline lookup yields CDR1 KGHSH and CDR2 LQKENI. Regarding the study as a whole: A motif of eight highly homologous TCR beta variants was seen as apparently characteristic of ankylosing spondylitis blood. Disease-associated clones were CD8+ and fairly uncommon in peripheral blood.

In making TCR beta libraries, quantitative 5'-RACE with molecular barcodes was used. MiXCR, applied by TCRdb to the 5' RACE reads, yields one record per CDR3 protein. The sample has some 840,000 distinct CDR3 sequences; 12% are singletons. Sequenced sample: blood, either unsorted or a sorted T cell fraction (not recorded which). V usage is TRBV18 and J usage is TRBJ2-2, with D perhaps TRBD1 (6 bases). The sequence derives from a male donor with ankylosing spondylitis. The CDR3 is CASSPPRTVNTGELFF. The DNA for the CDR3 is TGTGCCAGCTCACCACCGCGGACAGTAAACACCGGGGAGCTGTTTTTT.